Sequencing of this TCR beta chain was carried out in a study of cytomegalovirus exposure and HLA in healthy donors. The PCR was carried out with 60 Vbeta primers and 13 Jbeta primers. Profiling relied on immunoSEQ multiplex PCR, and the TCRdb table lists in-frame clones only, not all of them. Here the sample spans about 100,000 clones, under 85% being singletons. Those who donated were healthy bone marrow donors. Unrecorded immune exposure was likely among donors, who were nominally healthy when sampled. Concerning this clone: Antigen: not known.

This CDR3 has 13 amino acids. Trimming took 5 bases from V and 4 from J, leaving 8 bases between them. Per the germline V gene, CDR1 is SGHTA and CDR2 is FQGNSA. Study-level points and caveats: Investigators reported 164 TCR beta chains as tied to cytomegalovirus. In a later analysis, a missense DCLRE1C variant was linked to TCR beta V- and J-gene trimming.

Sequencing was performed on PBMCs. This chain joins TRBV7-2 and TRBJ2-2, with a tentative D call TRBD1 (5 bases). This TCR came from a female donor in good health and CMV-seropositive. CDR3 in DNA: TGTGCCAGCAGCCCCACAGGCACCGGGGAGCTGTTTTTT. Protein sequence: CASSPTGTGELFF. Drawing the rest from reference TRBV7-2 and TRBJ2-2, the complete variable domain is GAGVSQSPSNKVTEKGKDVELRCDPISGHTALYWYRQSLGQGLEFLIYFQGNSAPDKSGLPSDRFSAERTGGSVSTLTIQRTQQEDSAVYLCASSPTGTGELFFGEGSRLTVL.